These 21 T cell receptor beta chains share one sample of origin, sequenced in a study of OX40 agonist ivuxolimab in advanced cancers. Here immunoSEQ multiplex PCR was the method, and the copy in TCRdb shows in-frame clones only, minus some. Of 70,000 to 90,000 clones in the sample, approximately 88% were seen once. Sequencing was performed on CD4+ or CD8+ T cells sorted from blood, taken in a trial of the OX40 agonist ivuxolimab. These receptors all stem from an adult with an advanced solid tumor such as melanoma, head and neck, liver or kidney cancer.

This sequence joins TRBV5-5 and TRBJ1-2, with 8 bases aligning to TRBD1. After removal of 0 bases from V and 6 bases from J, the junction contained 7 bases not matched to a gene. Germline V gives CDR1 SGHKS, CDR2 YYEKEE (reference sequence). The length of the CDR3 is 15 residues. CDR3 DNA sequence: TGTGCCAGCAGCTTGGGCCCCGGACAGGGAAATGGCTACACCTTC. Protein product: CASSLGPGQGNGYTF.

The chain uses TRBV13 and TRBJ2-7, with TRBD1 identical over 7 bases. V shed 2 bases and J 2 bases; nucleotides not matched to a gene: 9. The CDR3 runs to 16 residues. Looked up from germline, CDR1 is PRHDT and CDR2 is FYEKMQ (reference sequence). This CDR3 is CASSLTIGTAAYEQYF. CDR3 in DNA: TGTGCCAGCAGCTTAACCATCGGGACAGCTGCCTACGAGCAGTACTTC.

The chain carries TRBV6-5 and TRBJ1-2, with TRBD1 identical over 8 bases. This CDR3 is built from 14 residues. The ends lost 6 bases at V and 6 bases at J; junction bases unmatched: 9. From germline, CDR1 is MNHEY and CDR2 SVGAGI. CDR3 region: CASSPGGAIHGYTF. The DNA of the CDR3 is TGTGCCAGCAGCCCAGGGGGCGCGATCCATGGCTACACCTTC.

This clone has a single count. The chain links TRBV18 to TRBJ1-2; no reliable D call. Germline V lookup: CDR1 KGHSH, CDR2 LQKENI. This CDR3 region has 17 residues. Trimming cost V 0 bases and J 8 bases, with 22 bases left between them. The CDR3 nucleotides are TGTGCCAGCTCACCACCTTCGGCCAGGAAATTACCGGGAGGCTACACCTTC. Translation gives CASSPPSARKLPGGYTF. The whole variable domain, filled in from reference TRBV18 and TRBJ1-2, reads NAGVMQNPRHLVRRRGQEARLRCSPMKGHSHVYWYRQLPEEGLKFMVYLQKENIIDESGMPKERFSAEFPKEGPSILRIQQVVRGDSAAYFCASSPPSARKLPGGYTFGSGTRLTVV.

The DNA for the CDR3 is TGCGCCAGCAGCTTGGTTGACCGTCAGTCGGGAGCTTTCTTT. The encoded protein is CASSLVDRQSGAFF. The chain carries TRBV5-1 and TRBJ1-1; D not certain. CDR3 length: 14 residues. Trimming removed 0 bases at V and 10 bases at J, with 16 bases between. Germline CDR1 is SGHRS and CDR2 is YFSETQ.

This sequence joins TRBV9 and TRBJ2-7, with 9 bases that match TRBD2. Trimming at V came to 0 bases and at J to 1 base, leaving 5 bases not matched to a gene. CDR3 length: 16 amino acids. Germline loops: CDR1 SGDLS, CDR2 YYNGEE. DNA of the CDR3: TGTGCCAGCAGCGTAGCCGCTAGCGGGGCGTCCTACGAGCAGTACTTC. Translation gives CASSVAASGASYEQYF.

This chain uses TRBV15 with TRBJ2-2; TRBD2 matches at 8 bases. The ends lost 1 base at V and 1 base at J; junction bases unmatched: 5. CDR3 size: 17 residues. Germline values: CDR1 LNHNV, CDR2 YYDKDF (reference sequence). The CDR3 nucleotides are TGTGCCACCAGCAGAGCCTTGACTAGCGTGAACACCGGGGAGCTGTTTTTT. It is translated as CATSRALTSVNTGELFF. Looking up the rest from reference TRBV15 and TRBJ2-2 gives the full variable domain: DAMVIQNPRYQVTQFGKPVTLSCSQTLNHNVMYWYQQKSSQAPKLLFHYYDKDFNNEADTPDNFQSRRPNTSFCFLDIRSPGLGDTAMYLCATSRALTSVNTGELFFGEGSRLTVL.

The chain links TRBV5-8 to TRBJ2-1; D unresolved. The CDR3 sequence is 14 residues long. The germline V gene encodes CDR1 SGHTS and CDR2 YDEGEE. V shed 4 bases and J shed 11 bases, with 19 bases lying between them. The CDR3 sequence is CASSHPSLGLKQFF. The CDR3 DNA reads TGTGCCAGCAGCCACCCCTCATTAGGGTTAAAGCAGTTCTTC.

This CDR3 reads CASSLSDTGELFF. In nucleotides, the CDR3 is TGTGCCAGCAGCTTATCCGACACCGGGGAGCTGTTTTTT. The chain recombines TRBV11-2 with TRBJ2-2, with D uncertain. Trimming took 2 bases from V and 3 from J, leaving 4 bases between them. This CDR3 has 13 residues. Germline-derived CDR1 and CDR2 are SGHAT and FQNNGV.

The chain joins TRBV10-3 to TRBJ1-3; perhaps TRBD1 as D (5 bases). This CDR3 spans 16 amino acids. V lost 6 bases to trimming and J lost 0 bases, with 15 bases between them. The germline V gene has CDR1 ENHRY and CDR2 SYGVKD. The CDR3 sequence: CAIRFRVGTSGNTIYF. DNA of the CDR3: TGTGCCATCAGATTCAGGGTTGGCACCTCTGGAAACACCATATATTTT.

CDR3 coding DNA: TGCGCCAGCGGTCCCCGGGACAGGGAGAGAGGGGGAAACACCATATATTTT. This sequence encodes CASGPRDRERGGNTIYF. The V call is TRBV23-1, the J call TRBJ1-3, with 9 bases lining up with TRBD1. TRBV23-1 is reported as an ORF; its role is uncertain. V lost 8 bases and J lost 4; bases outside the gene matches: 15. The CDR3 loop spans 17 amino acids.

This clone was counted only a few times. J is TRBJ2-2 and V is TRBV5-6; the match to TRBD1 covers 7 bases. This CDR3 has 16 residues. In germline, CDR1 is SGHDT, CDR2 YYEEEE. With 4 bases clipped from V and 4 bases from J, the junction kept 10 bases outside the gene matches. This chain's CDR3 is CASSPDRARGTGELFF. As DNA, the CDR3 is TGTGCCAGCAGCCCTGACAGGGCAAGGGGCACCGGGGAGCTGTTTTTT.

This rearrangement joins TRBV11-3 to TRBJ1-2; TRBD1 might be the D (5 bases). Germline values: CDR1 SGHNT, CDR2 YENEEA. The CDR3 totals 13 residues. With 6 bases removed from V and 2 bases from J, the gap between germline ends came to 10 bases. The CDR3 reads CASSLQVNYGYTF. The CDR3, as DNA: TGTGCCAGCAGTTTACAGGTGAACTATGGCTACACCTTC. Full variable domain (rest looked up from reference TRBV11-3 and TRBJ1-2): EAGVVQSPRYKIIEKKQPVAFWCNPISGHNTLYWYLQNLGQGPELLIRYENEEAVDDSQLPKDRFSAERLKGVDSTLKIQPAELGDSAVYLCASSLQVNYGYTFGSGTRLTVV.

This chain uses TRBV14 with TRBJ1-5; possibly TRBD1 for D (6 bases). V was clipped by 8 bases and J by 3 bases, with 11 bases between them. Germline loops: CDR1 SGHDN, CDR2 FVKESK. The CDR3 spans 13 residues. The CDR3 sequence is CASPDSYNQPQHF. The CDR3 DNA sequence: TGTGCCAGCCCGGACAGTTACAATCAGCCCCAGCATTTT.

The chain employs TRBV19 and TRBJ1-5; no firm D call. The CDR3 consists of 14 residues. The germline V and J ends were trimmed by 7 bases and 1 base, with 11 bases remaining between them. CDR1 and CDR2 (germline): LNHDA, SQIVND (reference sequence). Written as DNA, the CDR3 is TGTGCCAGTAAACGCCAGGCGAGCAATCAGCCCCAGCATTTT. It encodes CASKRQASNQPQHF.

The CDR3: CASTGTGRQGAYEQYF. The CDR3 bases are TGTGCCAGCACCGGGACGGGGAGGCAGGGGGCCTACGAGCAGTACTTC. This rearrangement joins TRBV2 to TRBJ2-7; D may be TRBD1 (7 bases). The CDR3 length is 16 residues. CDR1 is SNHLY and CDR2 is FYNNEI in the germline V gene. The V gene lost 7 bases and the J gene lost 2 bases, with 21 bases spanning the gap.

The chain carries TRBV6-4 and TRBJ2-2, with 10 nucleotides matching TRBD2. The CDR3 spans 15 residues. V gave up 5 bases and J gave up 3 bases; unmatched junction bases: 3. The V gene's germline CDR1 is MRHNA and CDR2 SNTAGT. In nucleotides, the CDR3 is TGTGCCAGCAGTATCCTAGCGGGAGACACCGGGGAGCTGTTTTTT. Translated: CASSILAGDTGELFF.

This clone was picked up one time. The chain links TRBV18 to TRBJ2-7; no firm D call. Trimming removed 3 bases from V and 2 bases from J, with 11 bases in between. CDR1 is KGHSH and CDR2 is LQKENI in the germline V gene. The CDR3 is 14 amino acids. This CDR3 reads CASSPMTSTYEQYF. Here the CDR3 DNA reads TGTGCCAGCTCACCCATGACTTCCACCTACGAGCAGTACTTC.

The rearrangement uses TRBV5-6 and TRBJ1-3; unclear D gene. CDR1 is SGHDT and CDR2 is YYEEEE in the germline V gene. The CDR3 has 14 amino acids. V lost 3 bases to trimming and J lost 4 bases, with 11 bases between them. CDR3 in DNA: TGTGCCAGCAGCTCGCCCGGGTACGGAAACACCATATATTTT. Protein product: CASSSPGYGNTIYF.

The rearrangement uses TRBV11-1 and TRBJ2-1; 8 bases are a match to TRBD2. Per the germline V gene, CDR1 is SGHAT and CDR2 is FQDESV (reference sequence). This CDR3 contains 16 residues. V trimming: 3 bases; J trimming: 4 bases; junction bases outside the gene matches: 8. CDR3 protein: CASSFLTSVVYNEQFF. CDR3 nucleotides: TGTGCCAGCAGCTTCTTGACTAGCGTCGTTTACAATGAGCAGTTCTTC.

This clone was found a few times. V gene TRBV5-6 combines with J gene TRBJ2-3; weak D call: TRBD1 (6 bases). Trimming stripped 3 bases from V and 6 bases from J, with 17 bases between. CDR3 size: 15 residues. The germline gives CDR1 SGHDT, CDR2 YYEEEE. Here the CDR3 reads CASSSNRERSDTQYF. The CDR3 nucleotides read TGTGCCAGCAGCTCCAACAGGGAGAGAAGCGATACGCAGTATTTT.